Below, 16 T cell receptor beta chains from the same sample are listed, as sequenced in a study of cytomegalovirus exposure and HLA in healthy donors. In the PCR, 60 Vbeta and 13 Jbeta primers were used. Profiled with immunoSEQ multiplex PCR; TCRdb holds only in-frame clones, not every one. The sample lists some 93,000 clones; less than 9.5% were seen once. The sequenced material came from PBMCs. The origin of the receptors is a man between 45 and 60 years old in good health and CMV-seropositive.

The genes are TRBV27 and TRBJ2-1; D remains unclear. Trimming took 6 bases from V and 2 from J, leaving 20 bases between them. The CDR3 consists of 17 residues. The V gene's germline CDR1 is MNHEY and CDR2 SMNVEV (reference sequence). CDR3 in amino acids: CASSLIPTKVTYNEQFF. CDR3 DNA sequence: TGTGCCAGCAGCCTTATCCCCACTAAAGTAACCTACAATGAGCAGTTCTTC.

The V and J genes are TRBV27 and TRBJ2-1, with a possible D match to TRBD1 (5 bases). This CDR3 contains 13 residues. V was clipped by 4 bases and J by 4 bases, with 8 bases between them. CDR1 MNHEY and CDR2 SMNVEV come from the germline V gene (reference sequence). The CDR3 DNA follows: TGTGCCAGCAGTTCTTCAGGGTACAATGAGCAGTTCTTC. As protein: CASSSSGYNEQFF.

This clone was detected many times. The chain couples TRBV6-5 to TRBJ2-1; 10 bases map to TRBD2. The CDR3 spans 13 residues. V gave up 10 bases and J gave up 4 bases; unmatched junction bases: 4. Germline values: CDR1 MNHEY, CDR2 SVGAGI. The chain's CDR3 is CATGTSVYNEQFF. CDR3 DNA: TGTGCCACCGGGACTAGCGTATACAATGAGCAGTTCTTC.

This clone was detected only a few times. This chain uses TRBV5-1 with TRBJ1-1; no firm D call. Looked up from germline, CDR1 is SGHRS and CDR2 is YFSETQ. The CDR3 spans 18 residues. V dropped 2 bases and J dropped 13 bases, with 33 bases sitting between them. The chain's CDR3 is CASSFSARLTDSSMKGFF. CDR3 coding DNA: TGCGCCAGCAGCTTTTCTGCGCGACTAACGGACTCGTCTATGAAGGGTTTCTTT.

This clone was counted only a few times. The rearrangement joins TRBV7-3 to TRBJ2-3; perhaps TRBD1 as D (5 bases). Germline V CDR1 and CDR2: SGHTA, FQGTGA. V was trimmed by 1 base and J by 1 base, leaving 9 bases between them. The CDR3 consists of 15 residues. The CDR3 reads CASSLRGGRTDTQYF. CDR3 DNA: TGTGCCAGCAGCTTAAGGGGCGGCCGCACAGATACGCAGTATTTT.

This rearrangement joins TRBV6-4 to TRBJ1-1, with no clear D. This CDR3 has 13 residues. Germline V gene lookup returns CDR1 MRHNA and CDR2 SNTAGT. The V end was cut by 2 bases, the J end by 4 bases, with 8 bases between. Here the CDR3 reads CASSDHLSTEAFF. CDR3 DNA sequence: TGTGCCAGCAGTGACCACCTGAGCACTGAAGCTTTCTTT.

This clone occurred a few times. The V and J genes are TRBV7-6 and TRBJ2-7; D is undetermined. The CDR3 totals 13 residues. The V and J ends lost 0 bases and 3 bases respectively, with 6 bases between them. CDR1 and CDR2 (germline): SGHVS, FNYEAQ. The CDR3 protein is CASSLAEYYEQYF. In nucleotides, the CDR3 is TGTGCCAGCAGCTTAGCGGAGTACTACGAGCAGTACTTC. Full variable domain (outside the CDR3, taken from reference TRBV7-6 and TRBJ2-7): GAGVSQSPRYKVTKRGQDVALRCDPISGHVSLYWYRQALGQGPEFLTYFNYEAQQDKSGLPNDRFSAERPEGSISTLTIQRTEQRDSAMYRCASSLAEYYEQYFGPGTRLTVT.

This clone has just a few counts. The chain uses TRBV28 and TRBJ2-7; D possibly corresponds to TRBD2 (5 bases). There are 12 residues in the CDR3. V lost 7 bases and J lost 9, with 16 bases in between. Per germline, CDR1 MDHEN and CDR2 SYDVKM. The CDR3 spells CASTTKGAGQYF. The CDR3 DNA is TGTGCCAGCACCACTAAGGGAGCCGGGCAGTACTTC.

J is TRBJ1-1 and V is TRBV5-1; 9 bases agree with TRBD1. Germline V gene data show CDR1 as SGHRS and CDR2 as YFSETQ. Trimming at V came to 3 bases and at J to 1 base, leaving 4 bases not matched to a gene. CDR3 length: 15 residues. The CDR3 region has the DNA TGCGCCAGCAGCTGGACAGGGGCGACGAACACTGAAGCTTTCTTT. The encoded protein is CASSWTGATNTEAFF.

The V call is TRBV6-1, the J call TRBJ1-1; no firm D call. This CDR3 region has 14 residues. CDR1 is MNHNS, CDR2 SASEGT, per germline. Trimming left V 5 bases short and J 6 bases short, with 16 bases between. CDR3 DNA: TGTGCCAGCAGTCCAACGGGCGGGTTACCTGAAGCTTTCTTT. Translated: CASSPTGGLPEAFF.

The V call is TRBV28, the J call TRBJ1-3, with TRBD1 matching 8 bases. Germline-derived CDR1 and CDR2 are MDHEN and SYDVKM. With V trimmed by 5 bases and J by 4 bases, 7 bases remained unmatched. This CDR3 contains 15 residues. The CDR3 nucleotides read TGTGCCAGCAGTCCGGGACAGGTAGTCGGAAACACCATATATTTT. Translating it yields CASSPGQVVGNTIYF. The full variable domain, with the rest looked up from reference TRBV28 and TRBJ1-3, is DVKVTQSSRYLVKRTGEKVFLECVQDMDHENMFWYRQDPGLGLRLIYFSYDVKMKEKGDIPEGYSVSREKKERFSLILESASTNQTSMYLCASSPGQVVGNTIYFGEGSWLTVV.

The gene calls are TRBV5-1 and TRBJ2-3; 8 bases line up with TRBD2. The V gene's germline CDR1 is SGHRS and CDR2 YFSETQ. The CDR3 totals 15 residues. Trimming cost V 4 bases and J 5 bases; bases outside gene matches: 9. The CDR3 sequence: CASSPGGVAGDTQYF. CDR3 in DNA: TGCGCCAGCAGCCCCGGGGGGGTTGCCGGAGATACGCAGTATTTT.

This clone was seen a handful of times. The chain uses TRBV7-8 and TRBJ2-7; D ambiguous. V gave up 1 base and J gave up 1 base, with 8 bases separating them. Germline V lookup: CDR1 SGHVS, CDR2 FQNEAQ. The CDR3 covers 14 residues. The CDR3 bases are TGTGCCAGCAGCTTAGGGAGCGTATCCTACGAGCAGTACTTC. Amino acids: CASSLGSVSYEQYF.

This clone was detected only a few times. V gene TRBV5-4 combines with J gene TRBJ2-5, with unresolved D. Looked up from germline, CDR1 is SGHNT and CDR2 is YYREEE (reference sequence). Trimming took 4 bases from V and 5 from J, leaving 15 bases between them. CDR3 size: 14 residues. CDR3 loop: CASSKTGQAETQYF. DNA of the CDR3: TGTGCCAGCAGCAAGACGGGTCAAGCGGAGACCCAGTACTTC.

The rearrangement joins TRBV2 to TRBJ2-5; D may be TRBD1 (6 bases). The germline CDR1 and CDR2 sequences are SNHLY and FYNNEI. CDR3 length equals 14 residues. V dropped 5 bases and J dropped 5 bases, with 15 bases sitting between them. CDR3 residues: CASSTERGTETQYF. The CDR3 DNA follows: TGTGCCAGCAGTACCGAAAGGGGGACGGAGACCCAGTACTTC.

A few counts support this clone. The chain joins TRBV2 to TRBJ2-3; TRBD2 matches 10 bases. Germline V CDR1 and CDR2: SNHLY, FYNNEI. The CDR3 contains 14 residues. V shed 5 bases, J shed 3 bases, and the junction held 2 bases outside the gene matches. The CDR3 loop reads CASSRSGRTDTQYF. The DNA of the CDR3 is TGTGCCAGCAGTCGTAGCGGGAGGACAGATACGCAGTATTTT.